The present TCR beta chain was sequenced within a study of T cell responses to AZD1222 COVID-19 vaccine. Germline CDR1 and CDR2: MNHEY and SVGAGI. CDR3 length equals 13 residues. V was trimmed by 11 bases and J by 3 bases, leaving 15 bases between them. The repertoire was sequenced with immunoSEQ multiplex PCR; TCRdb's copy has only in-frame clones and lacks some. This sample has 120,000 or so clones, with about 85% found just once. The chain joins TRBV6-5 to TRBJ2-3, with D unresolved. The sequenced sample was peripheral blood, obtained on day 0 of AZD1222 vaccination. This clonotype was sampled from an adult in good health. CDR3 sequence: CAGQSCMTDTQYF. The CDR3, as DNA: TGTGCCGGCCAGAGTTGTATGACAGATACGCAGTATTTT.